Below, 18 T cell receptor beta chains from the same sample are listed, as sequenced in a study of shared clonotypes between healthy human individuals. Using immunoSEQ multiplex PCR, the repertoire was profiled, and TCRdb retains in-frame clones only, with some absent. The sample has some 1.1 million clones; approximately 75% are singletons. Material for sequencing was memory CD4+ T cells from PBMCs. Subset meaning: CD45RA-negative fraction. These receptors all come from a man younger than 30 in good health. Some clones in this sample may be carry-over from other donors' samples.

This clone was seen many times. The chain employs TRBV6-1 and TRBJ2-7; possible D gene TRBD2, 6 bases. The V gene's germline CDR1 is MNHNS and CDR2 SASEGT. This CDR3 is built from 14 residues. V was cut by 2 bases and J by 4 bases, with 12 bases left in between. For the CDR3, the DNA is TGTGCCAGCAGTGAAACGGGAGCGCTGTACGAGCAGTACTTC. It specifies CASSETGALYEQYF.

The chain recombines TRBV5-1 with TRBJ2-7, with 7 bases matching TRBD1. V lost 7 bases to trimming and J lost 2 bases; unmatched junction nucleotides: 6. The CDR3 is made up of 13 amino acids. CDR1 and CDR2 from the germline V gene are SGHRS and YFSETQ. The CDR3 is CASARGQAYEQYF. The CDR3 bases are TGCGCCAGCGCGAGGGGGCAAGCCTACGAGCAGTACTTC.

The chain joins TRBV5-7 to TRBJ2-5; D is unclear. TRBV5-7 counts as an open reading frame of uncertain function. V dropped 1 base and J dropped 1 base, with 8 bases sitting between them. CDR3 length equals 14 residues. CDR3 loop: CASSLHAIQETQYF. The CDR3 coding sequence is TGTGCCAGCAGCTTGCATGCAATCCAAGAGACCCAGTACTTC.

The chain uses TRBV6-1 and TRBJ2-5; unclear D gene. The end of the DNA fits TRBJ2-7 better, so the J call may be wrong. Per the germline V gene, CDR1 is MNHNS and CDR2 is SASEGT. The CDR3 is 13 residues long. The CDR3 sequence: CALTTENTYEQYF. DNA for the CDR3: TGTGCCTTAACGACGGAGAATACCTACGAGCAGTACTTC.

This sequence joins TRBV5-1 and TRBJ2-5; D call uncertain. Germline assignment: CDR1 SGHRS and CDR2 YFSETQ. The CDR3 contains 13 residues. With 4 bases removed from V and 7 bases from J, the gap between germline ends came to 14 bases. Here the CDR3 reads CASSGDPAGTQYF. The CDR3 DNA is TGCGCCAGCAGCGGAGACCCCGCCGGGACCCAGTACTTC.

This rearrangement joins TRBV19 to TRBJ2-3; possible D gene TRBD1, 5 bases. This CDR3 region has 15 residues. Germline V gene data show CDR1 as LNHDA and CDR2 as SQIVND (reference sequence). The germline V and J ends were trimmed by 6 bases and 4 bases, with 17 bases remaining between them. The CDR3 DNA is TGTGCCAGTAGGTCTCTAGGGGCGCAGGCAGATACGCAGTATTTT. This codes for CASRSLGAQADTQYF.

This clone was observed a handful of times. CDR3 DNA sequence: TGTGCCAGCAGCCCCCGACTAGCGGGAGAGGATACGCAGTATTTT. It is translated as CASSPRLAGEDTQYF. This chain connects TRBV5-6 to TRBJ2-3, with 12 bases that match TRBD2. This CDR3 has 15 residues. Trimming at V came to 4 bases and at J to 6 bases, leaving 6 bases not matched to a gene. Per germline, CDR1 SGHDT and CDR2 YYEEEE.

The chain carries TRBV28 and TRBJ1-1; 8 nucleotides align to TRBD1. J was trimmed by 0 bases and V by 7 bases; bases with no gene match: 4. This CDR3 contains 14 residues. Germline V gene lookup returns CDR1 MDHEN and CDR2 SYDVKM. Written as DNA, the CDR3 is TGTGCCAGCACGCAGGGGGCGGTGAACACTGAAGCTTTCTTT. Translation: CASTQGAVNTEAFF.

This chain joins TRBV10-3 and TRBJ1-1; no firm D call. V lost 3 bases, J lost 4 bases, and 18 bases lay in between. Germline assignment: CDR1 ENHRY and CDR2 SYGVKD. This CDR3 spans 16 amino acids. CDR3 sequence: CAISDLVVRSGTEAFF. DNA for the CDR3: TGTGCCATCAGTGATCTTGTTGTCCGATCCGGCACTGAAGCTTTCTTT.

This clone came up a few times. The chain couples TRBV28 to TRBJ1-5, with TRBD1 as a possible D gene (6 bases). The germline V gene encodes CDR1 MDHEN and CDR2 SYDVKM. Trimming stripped 6 bases from V and 5 bases from J, with 11 bases between. The CDR3 runs 13 residues. Here the CDR3 reads CASRPDRHQPQHF. CDR3 nucleotide sequence: TGTGCCAGCAGGCCTGACAGGCATCAGCCCCAGCATTTT.

The chain uses TRBV29-1 and TRBJ2-1, with 11 bases lining up with TRBD2. Losses at the gene ends were 7 bases for V and 0 bases for J; bases not matched to a gene: 8. The germline CDR1 and CDR2 sequences are SQVTM and ANQGSEA. The CDR3 consists of 16 residues. The CDR3 is CSGVGLAGPSYNEQFF. The CDR3 nucleotides read TGCAGCGGGGTCGGACTAGCGGGCCCCTCCTACAATGAGCAGTTCTTC.

The table lists this clone with a few counts. This chain connects TRBV11-2 to TRBJ2-7; D possibly corresponds to TRBD1 (6 bases). There are 15 residues in the CDR3. Trimming took off 6 bases at V and 0 bases at J, with 15 bases between the two ends. Germline V gene sequence: CDR1 SGHAT, CDR2 FQNNGV. CDR3 coding DNA: TGTGCCAGCAGTCCGACAGGCCCCAGCTCCTACGAGCAGTACTTC. Residues: CASSPTGPSSYEQYF. Complete variable domain (other parts from reference TRBV11-2 and TRBJ2-7): EAGVAQSPRYKIIEKRQSVAFWCNPISGHATLYWYQQILGQGPKLLIQFQNNGVVDDSQLPKDRFSAERLKGVDSTLKIQPAKLEDSAVYLCASSPTGPSSYEQYFGPGTRLTVT.

This clone was observed a single time. The genes are TRBV4-2 and TRBJ1-1; TRBD1 is a possible D gene (6 bases). The CDR3 contains 15 residues. Germline CDR1 reads LGHNA; CDR2 reads YNFKEQ. V was cut by 1 base and J by 5 bases, with 14 bases left in between. The CDR3 reads CASSQAPEGDTEAFF. CDR3 DNA sequence: TGTGCCAGCAGCCAAGCCCCTGAGGGGGATACTGAAGCTTTCTTT.

This clone was seen a few times. This chain connects TRBV30 to TRBJ1-1; D gene ambiguous. Looked up from germline, CDR1 is GTSNPN and CDR2 is SVGIG (reference sequence). The CDR3 covers 13 residues. V shed 2 bases and J shed 4 bases, with 11 bases lying between them. The DNA of the CDR3 is TGTGCCTGGAGTTCCTATACTGCCACTGAAGCTTTCTTT. Amino acids: CAWSSYTATEAFF.

The chain links TRBV5-5 to TRBJ2-1; 11 positions agree with TRBD2. J was trimmed by 6 bases and V by 4 bases; bases with no gene match: 6. Per the germline V gene, CDR1 is SGHKS and CDR2 is YYEKEE (reference sequence). The CDR3 has 15 amino acids. The CDR3 loop reads CASSVTSGRTNEQFF. The CDR3 DNA follows: TGTGCCAGCAGCGTAACTAGCGGGAGAACCAATGAGCAGTTCTTC.

As concerns this clone: A far larger clone lies a single base away; this is likely a read error. V is TRBV4-3 and J is TRBJ2-5; TRBD1 matches at 8 bases. The CDR3 is 16 amino acids. V shed 4 bases, J shed 5 bases, and the junction held 12 bases outside the gene matches. Germline values: CDR1 LGHNA, CDR2 YSLEER. CDR3 nucleotides: TGCGCCAGCAGCCGAGAAGCCGGGACAGGCGGTGAGACCCAGTACTTC. Amino acids: CASSREAGTGGETQYF.

The rearrangement uses TRBV5-4 and TRBJ1-1; D remains ambiguous. The CDR3 is 13 residues long. V was cut by 5 bases and J by 7 bases, with 15 bases left in between. The germline V gene encodes CDR1 SGHNT and CDR2 YYREEE (reference sequence). The CDR3 is CASSHLNSDEAFF. The CDR3 nucleotides are TGTGCCAGCAGTCATTTGAATTCGGATGAAGCTTTCTTT.

The gene calls are TRBV7-9 and TRBJ2-3; D may be TRBD2 (6 bases). The CDR3 runs 14 residues. Trimming removed 5 bases at V and 8 bases at J, with 17 bases between. Per the germline V gene, CDR1 is SEHNR and CDR2 is FQNEAQ (reference sequence). CDR3 in DNA: TGTGCCAGCAGCCTGGGACTTACTGCGGGTACGCAGTATTTT. This encodes CASSLGLTAGTQYF.